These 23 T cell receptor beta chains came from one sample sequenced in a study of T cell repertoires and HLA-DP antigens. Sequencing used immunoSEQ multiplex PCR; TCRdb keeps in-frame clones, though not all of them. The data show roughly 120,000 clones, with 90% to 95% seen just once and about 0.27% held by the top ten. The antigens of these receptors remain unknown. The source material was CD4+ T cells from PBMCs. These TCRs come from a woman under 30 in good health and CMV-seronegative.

The CDR3 region is CASTGAPARYEQYV. The CDR3 coding sequence is TGTGCCAGCACCGGCGCCCCGGCTCGCTACGAGCAGTACGTC. The gene calls are TRBV28 and TRBJ2-7, with D unresolved. The V and J ends lost 7 bases and 3 bases respectively, with 16 bases between them. Germline lookup yields CDR1 MDHEN and CDR2 SYDVKM. The CDR3 covers 14 residues.

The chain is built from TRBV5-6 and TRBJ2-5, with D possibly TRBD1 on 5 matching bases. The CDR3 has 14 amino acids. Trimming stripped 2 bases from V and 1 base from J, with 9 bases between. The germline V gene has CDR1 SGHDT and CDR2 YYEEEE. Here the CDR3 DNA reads TGTGCCAGCAGCTTTCAGGGAACCCAAGAGACCCAGTACTTC. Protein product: CASSFQGTQETQYF.

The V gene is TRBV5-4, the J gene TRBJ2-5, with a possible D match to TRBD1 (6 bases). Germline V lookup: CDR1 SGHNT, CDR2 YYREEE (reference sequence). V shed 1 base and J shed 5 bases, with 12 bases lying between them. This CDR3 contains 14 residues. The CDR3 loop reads CASSLTGFAETQYF. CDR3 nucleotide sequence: TGTGCCAGCAGCTTGACAGGGTTCGCCGAGACCCAGTACTTC.

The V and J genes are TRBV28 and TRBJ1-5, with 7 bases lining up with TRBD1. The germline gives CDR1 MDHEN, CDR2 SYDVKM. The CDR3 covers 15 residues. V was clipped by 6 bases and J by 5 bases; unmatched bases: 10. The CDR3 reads CASSPTRGRYQPQHF. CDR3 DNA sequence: TGTGCCAGCAGCCCAACTAGGGGGCGGTATCAGCCCCAGCATTTT.

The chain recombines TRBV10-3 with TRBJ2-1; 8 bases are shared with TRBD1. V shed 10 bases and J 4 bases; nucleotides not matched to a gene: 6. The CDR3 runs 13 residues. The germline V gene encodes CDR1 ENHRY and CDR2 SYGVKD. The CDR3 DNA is TGTGCCAGCTCGGGACAGGTATACAATGAGCAGTTCTTC. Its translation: CASSGQVYNEQFF.

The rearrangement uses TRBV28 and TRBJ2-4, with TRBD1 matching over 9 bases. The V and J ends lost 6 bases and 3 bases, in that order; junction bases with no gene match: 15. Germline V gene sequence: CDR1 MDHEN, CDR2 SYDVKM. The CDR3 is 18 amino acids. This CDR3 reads CASRRGDRDPWDKNIQYF. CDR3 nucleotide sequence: TGTGCCAGCAGGCGAGGGGACAGGGATCCTTGGGACAAAAACATTCAGTACTTC.

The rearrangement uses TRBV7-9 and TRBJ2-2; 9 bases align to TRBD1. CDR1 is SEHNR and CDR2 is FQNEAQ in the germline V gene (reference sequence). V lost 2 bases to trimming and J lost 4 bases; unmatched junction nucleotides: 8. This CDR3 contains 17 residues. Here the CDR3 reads CASSLSRTGVGTGELFF. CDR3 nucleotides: TGTGCCAGCAGCTTAAGCCGGACAGGGGTTGGCACCGGGGAGCTGTTTTTT.

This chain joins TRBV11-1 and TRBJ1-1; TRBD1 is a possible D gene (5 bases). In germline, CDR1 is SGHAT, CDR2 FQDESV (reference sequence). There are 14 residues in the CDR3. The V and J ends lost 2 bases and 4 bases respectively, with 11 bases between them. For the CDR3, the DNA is TGTGCCAGCAGCTTACAAGGGGTGAGCACTGAAGCTTTCTTT. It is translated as CASSLQGVSTEAFF.

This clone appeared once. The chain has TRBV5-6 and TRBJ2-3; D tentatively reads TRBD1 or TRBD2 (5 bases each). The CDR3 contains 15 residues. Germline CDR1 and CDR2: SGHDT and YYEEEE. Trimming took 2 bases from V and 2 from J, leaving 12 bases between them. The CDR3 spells CASSLGRDLTDTQYF. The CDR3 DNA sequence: TGTGCCAGCAGCTTAGGCAGGGACCTCACAGATACGCAGTATTTT. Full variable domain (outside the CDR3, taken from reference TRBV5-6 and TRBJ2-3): DAGVTQSPTHLIKTRGQQVTLRCSPKSGHDTVSWYQQALGQGPQFIFQYYEEEERQRGNFPDRFSGHQFPNYSSELNVNALLLGDSALYLCASSLGRDLTDTQYFGPGTRLTVL.

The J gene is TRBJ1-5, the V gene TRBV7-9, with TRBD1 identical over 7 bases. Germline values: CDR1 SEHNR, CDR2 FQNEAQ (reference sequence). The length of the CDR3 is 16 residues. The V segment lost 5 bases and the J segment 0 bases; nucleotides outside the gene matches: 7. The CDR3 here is CASSGTAKNSNQPQHF. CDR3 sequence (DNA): TGTGCCAGCAGCGGGACAGCTAAAAATAGCAATCAGCCCCAGCATTTT. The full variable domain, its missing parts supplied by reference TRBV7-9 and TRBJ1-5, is DTGVSQNPRHKITKRGQNVTFRCDPISEHNRLYWYRQTLGQGPEFLTYFQNEAQLEKSRLLSDRFSAERPKGSFSTLEIQRTEQGDSAMYLCASSGTAKNSNQPQHFGDGTRLSIL.

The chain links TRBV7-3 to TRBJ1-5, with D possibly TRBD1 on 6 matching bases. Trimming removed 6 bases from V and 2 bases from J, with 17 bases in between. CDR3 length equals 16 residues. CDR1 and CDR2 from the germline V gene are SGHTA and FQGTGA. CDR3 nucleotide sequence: TGTGCCAGCAGGACGGCGGGGTACAGGGGCAATCAGCCCCAGCATTTT. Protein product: CASRTAGYRGNQPQHF.

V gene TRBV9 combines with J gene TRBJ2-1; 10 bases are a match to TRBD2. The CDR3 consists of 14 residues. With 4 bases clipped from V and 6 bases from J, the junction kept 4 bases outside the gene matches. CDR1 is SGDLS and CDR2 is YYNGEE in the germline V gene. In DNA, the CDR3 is TGTGCCAGCAGCAGGACTAGCGGAGTCAATGAGCAGTTCTTC. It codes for CASSRTSGVNEQFF.

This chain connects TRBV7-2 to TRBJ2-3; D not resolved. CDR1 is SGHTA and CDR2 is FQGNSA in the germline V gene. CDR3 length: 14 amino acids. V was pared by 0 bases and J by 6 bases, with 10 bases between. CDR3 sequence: CASSLAGPLDTQYF. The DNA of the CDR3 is TGTGCCAGCAGCTTAGCTGGGCCCCTGGATACGCAGTATTTT.

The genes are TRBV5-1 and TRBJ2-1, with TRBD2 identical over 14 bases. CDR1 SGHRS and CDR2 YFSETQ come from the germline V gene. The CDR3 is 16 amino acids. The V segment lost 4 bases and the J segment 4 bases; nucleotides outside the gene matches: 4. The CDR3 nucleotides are TGCGCCAGCAGCCGGACTAGCGGGAGGTTATACAATGAGCAGTTCTTC. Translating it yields CASSRTSGRLYNEQFF.

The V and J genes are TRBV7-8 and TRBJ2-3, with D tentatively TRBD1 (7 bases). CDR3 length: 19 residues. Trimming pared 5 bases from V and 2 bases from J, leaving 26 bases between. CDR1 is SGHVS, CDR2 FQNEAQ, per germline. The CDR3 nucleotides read TGTGCCAGCAGCCCGCTCCCCAATTTCAGGGGGGCCCACACAGATACGCAGTATTTT. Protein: CASSPLPNFRGAHTDTQYF.

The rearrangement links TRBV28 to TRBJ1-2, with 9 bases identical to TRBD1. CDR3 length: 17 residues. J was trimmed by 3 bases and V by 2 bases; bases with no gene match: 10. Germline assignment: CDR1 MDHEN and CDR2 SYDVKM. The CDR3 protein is CASSLRPGQGLYYGYTF. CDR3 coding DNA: TGTGCCAGCAGTTTACGTCCGGGACAGGGACTTTACTATGGCTACACCTTC.

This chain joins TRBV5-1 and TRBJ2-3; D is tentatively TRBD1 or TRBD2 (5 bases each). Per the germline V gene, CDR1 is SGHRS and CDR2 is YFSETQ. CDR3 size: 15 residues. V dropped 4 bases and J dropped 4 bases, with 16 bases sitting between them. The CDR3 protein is CASSQPDGAADTQYF. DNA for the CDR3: TGCGCCAGCAGCCAACCCGACGGGGCGGCAGATACGCAGTATTTT.

CDR3 amino acids: CASSVGTGGTETQYF. CDR3 DNA sequence: TGTGCCAGCAGCGTAGGGACAGGGGGCACGGAGACCCAGTACTTC. V and J are TRBV9 and TRBJ2-5; 11 bases match TRBD1. The CDR3 is 15 amino acids. The V segment lost 0 bases and the J segment 5 bases; nucleotides outside the gene matches: 3. Per the germline V gene, CDR1 is SGDLS and CDR2 is YYNGEE. The full variable domain, its missing parts supplied by reference TRBV9 and TRBJ2-5, is DSGVTQTPKHLITATGQRVTLRCSPRSGDLSVYWYQQSLDQGLQFLIQYYNGEERAKGNILERFSAQQFPDLHSELNLSSLELGDSALYFCASSVGTGGTETQYFGPGTRLLVL.

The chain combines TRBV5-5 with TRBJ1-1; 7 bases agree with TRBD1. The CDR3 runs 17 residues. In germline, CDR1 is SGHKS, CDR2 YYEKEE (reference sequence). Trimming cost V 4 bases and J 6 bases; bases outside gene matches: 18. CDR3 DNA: TGTGCCAGCAGCCCAATCAAACTCTCGACAGGGATCCCTGAAGCTTTCTTT. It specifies CASSPIKLSTGIPEAFF. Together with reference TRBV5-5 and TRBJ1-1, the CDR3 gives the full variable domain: DAGVTQSPTHLIKTRGQQVTLRCSPISGHKSVSWYQQVLGQGPQFIFQYYEKEERGRGNFPDRFSARQFPNYSSELNVNALLLGDSALYLCASSPIKLSTGIPEAFFGQGTRLTVV.

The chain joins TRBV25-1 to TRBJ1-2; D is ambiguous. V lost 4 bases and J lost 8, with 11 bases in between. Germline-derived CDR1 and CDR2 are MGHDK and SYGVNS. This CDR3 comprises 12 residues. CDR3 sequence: CASSVSNGGYTF. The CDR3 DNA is TGTGCCAGCAGTGTTTCGAATGGAGGCTACACCTTC.

In nucleotides, the CDR3 is TGTGCCAGCAGGGGGACAGGGAGAGGCTACGAGCAGTACGTC. Translating it yields CASRGTGRGYEQYV. V and J are TRBV6-1 and TRBJ2-7, with TRBD1 matching 9 bases. Germline loops: CDR1 MNHNS, CDR2 SASEGT. V shed 6 bases, J shed 3 bases, and the junction held 6 bases outside the gene matches. The CDR3 is 14 amino acids.

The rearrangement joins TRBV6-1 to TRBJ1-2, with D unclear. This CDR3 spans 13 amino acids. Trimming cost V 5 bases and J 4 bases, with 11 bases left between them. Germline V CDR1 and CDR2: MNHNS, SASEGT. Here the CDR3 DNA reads TGTGCCAGCAGTCCCCGGGAGGCCTATGGCTACACCTTC. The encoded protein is CASSPREAYGYTF.

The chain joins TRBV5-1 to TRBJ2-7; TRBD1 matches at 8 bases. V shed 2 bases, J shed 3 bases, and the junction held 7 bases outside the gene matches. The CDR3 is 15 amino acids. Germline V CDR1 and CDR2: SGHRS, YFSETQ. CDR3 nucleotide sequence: TGCGCCAGCAGCTTCACAGGGGGTTACAGCTACGAGCAGTACTTC. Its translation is CASSFTGGYSYEQYF.